Listed here are 8 T cell receptor beta chains from one sample, sequenced in a study of CD8 T cell repertoires and HIV-1 epitope variants. Assay: immunoSEQ multiplex PCR; the TCRdb copy retains only in-frame clones and omits some. Counted here are 4,500 or so clones, about 61% occurring once; the ten biggest clones make up 44%. Which antigens these TCRs recognize remains unknown. Sequenced input: cultured CD8+ T cells derived from PBMCs. Receptors were obtained from a male donor with HIV.

V is TRBV27 and J is TRBJ1-6, with a tentative D call TRBD1 (6 bases). This CDR3 contains 15 residues. The germline V gene encodes CDR1 MNHEY and CDR2 SMNVEV (reference sequence). With 6 bases removed from V and 6 bases from J, the gap between germline ends came to 15 bases. CDR3 protein: CASSGQRVINSPLHF. In DNA, the CDR3 is TGTGCCAGCAGCGGACAGAGAGTAATTAATTCACCCCTCCACTTT.

In this sample, this clone turned up once. The chain employs TRBV5-8 and TRBJ1-2; no reliable D call. From germline, CDR1 is SGHTS and CDR2 YDEGEE. The CDR3 has 13 amino acids. V was shortened by 2 bases and J by 6 bases, with 11 bases between the two germline ends. The CDR3 is CASSLGPRNGYTF. CDR3 bases: TGTGCCAGCAGCTTAGGTCCGCGGAATGGCTACACCTTC. The entire variable domain, with the rest obtained from reference TRBV5-8 and TRBJ1-2, is as follows: EAGVTQSPTHLIKTRGQQATLRCSPISGHTSVYWYQQALGLGLQFLLWYDEGEERNRGNFPPRFSGRQFPNYSSELNVNALELEDSALYLCASSLGPRNGYTFGSGTRLTVV.

A single count supports this clone. V is TRBV28 and J is TRBJ2-3, with 7 nucleotides matching TRBD2. Trimming cost V 3 bases and J 1 base; bases outside gene matches: 4. Germline V gene data show CDR1 as MDHEN and CDR2 as SYDVKM. CDR3 length: 15 amino acids. The DNA of the CDR3 is TGTGCCAGCAGTTTCGATCGGGAGGGCACAGATACGCAGTATTTT. Its protein is CASSFDREGTDTQYF.

This clone was picked up a small number of times. This sequence joins TRBV11-1 and TRBJ2-1; TRBD2 matches at 14 bases. Trimming cost V 3 bases and J 7 bases; bases outside gene matches: 2. Germline loops: CDR1 SGHAT, CDR2 FQDESV (reference sequence). The CDR3 is 15 residues long. CDR3 protein: CASSFGTSGSNEQFF. CDR3 DNA sequence: TGTGCCAGCAGCTTTGGGACTAGCGGGAGTAATGAGCAGTTCTTC.

V usage is TRBV21-1 and J usage is TRBJ2-5. TRBV21-1 is deemed a pseudogene. The CDR3 totals 13 residues. The chain's CDR3 is CASTDHPWETQYF. CDR3 nucleotides: TGTGCCAGCACTGACCACCCGTGGGAGACCCAGTACTTC.

This clone was counted once. This chain joins TRBV27 and TRBJ1-1; TRBD1 agrees at 10 bases. The CDR3 is 14 amino acids. Germline values: CDR1 MNHEY, CDR2 SMNVEV (reference sequence). Trimming removed 5 bases from V and 4 bases from J; junction bases left unmatched: 4. The CDR3 region is CASSTRTGGTEAFF. Written as DNA, the CDR3 is TGTGCCAGCAGTACAAGGACAGGGGGCACTGAAGCTTTCTTT.

The chain combines TRBV9 with TRBJ2-7; 9 bases match TRBD2. The ends lost 5 bases at V and 5 bases at J; junction bases unmatched: 8. The germline V gene encodes CDR1 SGDLS and CDR2 YYNGEE. The CDR3 has 14 amino acids. CDR3 protein: CASSGGGGADEQYF. Written as DNA, the CDR3 is TGTGCCAGCAGTGGTGGCGGGGGGGCTGACGAGCAGTACTTC.

The chain carries TRBV19 and TRBJ1-1; D is unresolved. Looked up from germline, CDR1 is LNHDA and CDR2 is SQIVND (reference sequence). CDR3 size: 14 residues. V lost 5 bases and J lost 3, with 13 bases in between. CDR3 sequence: CASSPNLGYTEAFF. As DNA, the CDR3 is TGTGCCAGTAGTCCTAATCTGGGGTACACTGAAGCTTTCTTT.